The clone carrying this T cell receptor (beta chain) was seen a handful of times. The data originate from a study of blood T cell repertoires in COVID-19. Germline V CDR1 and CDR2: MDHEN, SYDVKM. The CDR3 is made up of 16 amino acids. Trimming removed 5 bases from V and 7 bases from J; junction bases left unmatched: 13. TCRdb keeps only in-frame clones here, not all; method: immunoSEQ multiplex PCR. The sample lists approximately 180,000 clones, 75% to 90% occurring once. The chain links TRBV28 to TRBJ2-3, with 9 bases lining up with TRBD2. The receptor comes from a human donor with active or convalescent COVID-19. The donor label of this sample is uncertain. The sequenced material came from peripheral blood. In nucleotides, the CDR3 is TGTGCCAGCAGTGACCTTTCAGCGGGAGGATGGAATACGCAGTATTTT. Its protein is CASSDLSAGGWNTQYF.